This T cell receptor (beta chain) is drawn from a study of T cell changes during pregnancy in multiple sclerosis. V was shortened by 8 bases and J by 5 bases, with 12 bases between the two germline ends. Germline V gives CDR1 SEHNR, CDR2 FQNEAQ (reference sequence). The CDR3 runs 12 residues. Method: immunoSEQ multiplex PCR; TCRdb's copy keeps in-frame clones and lacks some. The sample comprises under 20,000 clones, more than 70% of which are singletons, and more than 7.5% rests with the top ten. This rearrangement joins TRBV7-9 to TRBJ1-2; unclear D gene. The starting material was CD8+ T cells from peripheral blood mononuclear cells, obtained after pregnancy. The origin of this receptor is a female donor with multiple sclerosis, enrolled in a pregnancy study. CDR3 nucleotides: TGTGCCAGCGGGAGAGAGAGGTATGGCTACACCTTC. Its translation is CASGRERYGYTF.